A few counts support the clone carrying this T cell receptor beta chain. This record comes from a study of PD-L1 blockade in urothelial cancer. Background on the study: Chemotherapy regimens numbering 0 to 3 had been given to patients. Blood was analyzed 3 weeks (second dose) and 6 weeks after treatment start.

The time point is: pretreatment peripheral blood. There are 15 residues in the CDR3. Germline-derived CDR1 and CDR2 are SGHNT and YYREEE (reference sequence). Trimming at V came to 4 bases and at J to 6 bases, leaving 10 bases not matched to a gene. Clones were sequenced by immunoSEQ multiplex PCR, and TCRdb holds only the in-frame ones, with some missing. The repertoire holds roughly 50,000 clones, around nine tenths seen once, with roughly 15% in the top ten. The specimen was PBMCs, collected around atezolizumab (anti-PD-L1) treatment. This sequence originates from a woman in her sixties or seventies with urothelial cancer. V is TRBV5-4 and J is TRBJ2-7; 10 bases are shared with TRBD2. CDR3 in DNA: TGTGCCAGCAGCCCTAGGACTAGCGGCTTCGTCGAGCAGTACTTC. Translating it yields CASSPRTSGFVEQYF.